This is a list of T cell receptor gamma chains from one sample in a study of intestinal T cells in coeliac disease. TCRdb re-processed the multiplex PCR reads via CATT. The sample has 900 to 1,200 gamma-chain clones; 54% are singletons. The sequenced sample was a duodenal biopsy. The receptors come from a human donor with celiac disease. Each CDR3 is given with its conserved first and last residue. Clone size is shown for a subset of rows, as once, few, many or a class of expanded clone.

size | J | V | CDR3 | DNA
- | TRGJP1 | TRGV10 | CATPTGWFKIF | TGTGCTACCCCCACTGGTTGGTTCAAGATATTT
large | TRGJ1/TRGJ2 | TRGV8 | CATWDINGSNYYKKLF | TGTGCCACCTGGGATATTAATGGCTCGAATTATTATAAGAAACTCTTT
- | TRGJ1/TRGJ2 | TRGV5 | CATWDGGGYYYKKLF | TGTGCCACCTGGGACGGGGGGGGTTATTATTATAAGAAACTCTTT
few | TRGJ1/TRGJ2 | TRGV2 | CATWDGCHKKLF | TGTGCCACCTGGGACGGCTGTCATAAGAAACTCTTT
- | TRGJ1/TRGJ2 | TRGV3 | CATWTDSKRGYKKLF | TGTGCCACCTGGACAGATTCAAAGCGGGGGTATAAGAAACTCTTT
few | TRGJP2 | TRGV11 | CACWVPNSSSDWIKTF | TGTGCCTGCTGGGTTCCTAATTCCAGTAGTGATTGGATCAAGACGTTT
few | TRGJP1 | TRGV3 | CATWDRGGTTGWFKIF | TGTGCCACCTGGGACCGGGGGGGTACCACTGGTTGGTTCAAGATATTT
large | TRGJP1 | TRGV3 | CATVERDTTGWFKIF | TGTGCCACCGTTGAGCGGGATACCACTGGTTGGTTCAAGATATTT
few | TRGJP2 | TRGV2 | CATWDVPDLSSDWIKTF | TGTGCCACCTGGGACGTCCCTGACCTCAGTAGTGATTGGATCAAGACGTTT
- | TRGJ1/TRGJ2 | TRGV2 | CATWDDEGDYKKLF | TGTGCCACCTGGGACGACGAGGGGGATTATAAGAAACTCTTT
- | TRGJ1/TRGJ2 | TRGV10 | CAAWDLFSGYKKLF | TGTGCTGCGTGGGACCTTTTTTCGGGTTATAAGAAACTCTTT
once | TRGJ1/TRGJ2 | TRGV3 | CADLGRKFDYYKKLF | TGTGCCGACCTGGGACGGAAATTTGATTATTATAAGAAACTCTTT
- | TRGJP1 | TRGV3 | CATWDRGGTTGWLKIF | TGTGCCACCTGGGACCGGGGGGGTACCACTGGTTGGCTCAAGATATTT
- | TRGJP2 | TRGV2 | CATWDGSVYSSDWIKTF | TGTGCCACCTGGGACGGGTCCGTATATAGTAGTGATTGGATCAAGACGTTT
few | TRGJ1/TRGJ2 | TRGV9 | CALWEVHKDYYKKLF | TGTGCCTTGTGGGAGGTGCATAAGGATTATTATAAGAAACTCTTT
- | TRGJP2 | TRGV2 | CATWGRANSPTVSALNSSDWIKTF | TGTGCCACCTGGGGGCGGGCCAATAGTCCCACAGTCTCCGCCCTCAATAGTAGTGATTGGATCAAGACGTTT
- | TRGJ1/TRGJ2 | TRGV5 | CATWDEGCPLSHKKLF | TGTGCCACCTGGGACGAGGGATGCCCTTTGTCGCATAAGAAACTCTTT
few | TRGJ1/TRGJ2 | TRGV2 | CATWDGRYKKLF | TGTGCCACCTGGGACGGGCGGTATAAGAAACTCTTT
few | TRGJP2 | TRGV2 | CATWDGRPGSSDWIKTF | TGTGCCACCTGGGACGGAAGACCGGGTAGTAGTGATTGGATCAAGACGTTT
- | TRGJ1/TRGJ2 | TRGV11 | CACWISGNYYKKLF | TGTGCCTGCTGGATTAGCGGGAATTATTATAAGAAACTCTTT
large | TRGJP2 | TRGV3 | CATWDRRYSDWIKTF | TGTGCCACCTGGGACAGGCGCTATAGTGATTGGATCAAGACGTTT
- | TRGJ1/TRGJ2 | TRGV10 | CAAWGFKGYYKKLF | TGTGCTGCGTGGGGATTCAAGGGTTATTATAAGAAACTCTTT
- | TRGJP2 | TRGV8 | CAPGISWIKTF | TGTGCACCTGGGATAAGCTGGATCAAGACGTTT
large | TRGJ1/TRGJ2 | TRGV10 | CAAPRLHYKKLF | TGTGCTGCACCTAGGCTTCATTATAAGAAACTCTTT
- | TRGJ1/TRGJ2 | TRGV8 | CATWDRHYYKKLF | TGTGCCACCTGGGATAGGCATTATTATAAGAAACTCTTT
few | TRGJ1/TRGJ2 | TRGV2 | CATWTGCHKKLF | TGTGCCACCTGGACGGGCTGTCATAAGAAACTCTTT
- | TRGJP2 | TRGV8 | CAPGDLGSDWIKTF | TGTGCACCTGGGGATCTCGGTAGTGATTGGATCAAGACGTTT
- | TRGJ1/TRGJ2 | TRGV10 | CAQISDTYYKKLF | TGTGCCCAGATTTCCGACACCTATTATAAGAAACTCTTT
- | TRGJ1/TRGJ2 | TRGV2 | CATGTAPCGLYYKKLF | TGTGCCACTGGGACGGCCCCCTGCGGTCTTTATTATAAGAAACTCTTT